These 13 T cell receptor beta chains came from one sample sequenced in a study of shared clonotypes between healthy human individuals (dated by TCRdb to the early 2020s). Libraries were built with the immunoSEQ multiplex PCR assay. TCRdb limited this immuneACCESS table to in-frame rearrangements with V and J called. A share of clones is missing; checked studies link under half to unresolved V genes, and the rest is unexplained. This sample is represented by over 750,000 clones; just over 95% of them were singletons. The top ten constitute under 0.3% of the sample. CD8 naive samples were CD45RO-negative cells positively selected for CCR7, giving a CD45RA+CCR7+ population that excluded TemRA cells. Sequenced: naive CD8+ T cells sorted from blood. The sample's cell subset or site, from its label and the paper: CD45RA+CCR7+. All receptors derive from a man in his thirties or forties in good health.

The CDR3 sequence is CASSPWVTSGIPLEQFF. CDR3 nucleotides: TGCGCCAGCAGCCCTTGGGTTACTAGCGGGATACCGTTGGAGCAGTTCTTC. This rearrangement joins TRBV4-3 to TRBJ2-1; TRBD2 matches 10 bases. The CDR3 contains 17 residues. After removal of 4 bases from V and 10 bases from J, the junction contained 16 bases not matched to a gene. Germline V gene data show CDR1 as LGHNA and CDR2 as YSLEER.

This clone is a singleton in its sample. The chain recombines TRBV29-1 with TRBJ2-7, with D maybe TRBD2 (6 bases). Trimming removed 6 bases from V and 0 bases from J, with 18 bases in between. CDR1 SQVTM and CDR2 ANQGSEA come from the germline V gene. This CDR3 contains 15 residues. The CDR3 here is CSVRTLAQSSYEQYF. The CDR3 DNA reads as TGCAGCGTGCGTACTCTAGCGCAAAGCTCCTACGAGCAGTACTTC.

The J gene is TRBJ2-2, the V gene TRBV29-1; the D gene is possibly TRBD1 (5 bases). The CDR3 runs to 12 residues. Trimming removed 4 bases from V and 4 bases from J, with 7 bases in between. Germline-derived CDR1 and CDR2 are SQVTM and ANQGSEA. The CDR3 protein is CSVAGPTGELFF. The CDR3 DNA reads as TGCAGCGTTGCAGGGCCCACCGGGGAGCTGTTTTTT.

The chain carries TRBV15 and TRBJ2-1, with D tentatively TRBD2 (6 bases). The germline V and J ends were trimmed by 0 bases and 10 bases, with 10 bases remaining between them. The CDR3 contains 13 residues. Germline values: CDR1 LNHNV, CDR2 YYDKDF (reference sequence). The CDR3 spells CATSRDIAGEQFF. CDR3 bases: TGTGCCACCAGCAGAGATATCGCGGGGGAGCAGTTCTTC.

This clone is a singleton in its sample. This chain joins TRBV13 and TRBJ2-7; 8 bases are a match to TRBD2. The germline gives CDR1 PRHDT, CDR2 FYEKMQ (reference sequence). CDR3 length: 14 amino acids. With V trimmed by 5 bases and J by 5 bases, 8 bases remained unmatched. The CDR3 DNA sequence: TGTGCCAGCAGCCCACCGGGACTAGACAACGAGCAGTACTTC. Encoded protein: CASSPPGLDNEQYF.

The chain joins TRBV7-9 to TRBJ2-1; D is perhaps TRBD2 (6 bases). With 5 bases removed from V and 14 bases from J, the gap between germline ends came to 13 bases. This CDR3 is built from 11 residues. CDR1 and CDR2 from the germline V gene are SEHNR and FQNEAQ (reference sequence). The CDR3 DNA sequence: TGTGCCAGCAGCCCTGGGGAGGTAGAGTTCTTC. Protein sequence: CASSPGEVEFF.

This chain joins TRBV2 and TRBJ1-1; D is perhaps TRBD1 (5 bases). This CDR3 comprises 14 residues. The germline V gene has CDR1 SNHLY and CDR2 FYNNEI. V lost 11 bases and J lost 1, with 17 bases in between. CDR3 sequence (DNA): TGTGCCGGCACAGCAGGGAGAAGGAACACTGAAGCTTTCTTT. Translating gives CAGTAGRRNTEAFF.

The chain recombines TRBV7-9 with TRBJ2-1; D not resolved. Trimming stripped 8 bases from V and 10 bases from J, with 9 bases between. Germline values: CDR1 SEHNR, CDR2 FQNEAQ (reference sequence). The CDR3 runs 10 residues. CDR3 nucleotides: TGTGCCAGCGGACGAGGCGAGCAGTTCTTC. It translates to CASGRGEQFF.

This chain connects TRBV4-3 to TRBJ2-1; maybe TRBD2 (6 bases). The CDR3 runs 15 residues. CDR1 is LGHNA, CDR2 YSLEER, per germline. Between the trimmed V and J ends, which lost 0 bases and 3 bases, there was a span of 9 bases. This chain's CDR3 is CASSQERLVYNEQFF. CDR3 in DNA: TGCGCCAGCAGCCAAGAGCGACTAGTCTACAATGAGCAGTTCTTC.

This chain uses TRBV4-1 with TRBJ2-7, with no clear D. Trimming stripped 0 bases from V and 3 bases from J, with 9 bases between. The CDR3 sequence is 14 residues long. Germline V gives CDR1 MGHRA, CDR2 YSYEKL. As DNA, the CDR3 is TGCGCCAGCAGCCAAGAGGACGGGTTCTACGAGCAGTACTTC. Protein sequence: CASSQEDGFYEQYF.

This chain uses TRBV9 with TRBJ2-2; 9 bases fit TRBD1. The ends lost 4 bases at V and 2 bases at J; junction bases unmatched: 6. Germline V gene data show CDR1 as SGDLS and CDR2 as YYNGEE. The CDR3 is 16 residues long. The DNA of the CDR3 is TGTGCCAGCAGCTCCAGGACAGGGGTAAACACCGGGGAGCTGTTTTTT. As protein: CASSSRTGVNTGELFF.

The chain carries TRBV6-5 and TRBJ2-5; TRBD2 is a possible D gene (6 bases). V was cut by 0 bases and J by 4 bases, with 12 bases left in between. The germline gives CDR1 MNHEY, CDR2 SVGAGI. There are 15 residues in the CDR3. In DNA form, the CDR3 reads TGTGCCAGCAGTTACTCGGGGGGAAGTGGAGAGACCCAGTACTTC. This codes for CASSYSGGSGETQYF.

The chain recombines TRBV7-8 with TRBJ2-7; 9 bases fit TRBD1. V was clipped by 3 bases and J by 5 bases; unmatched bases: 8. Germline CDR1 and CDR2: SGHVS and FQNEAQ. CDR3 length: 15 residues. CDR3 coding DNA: TGTGCCAGCAGCTTTGACCGGGACAGGGTCCACGAGCAGTACTTC. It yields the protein CASSFDRDRVHEQYF.